The present T cell receptor (beta chain) was sequenced within a study of blood T cell repertoires in COVID-19 (dated by TCRdb to the early 2020s). For the wider study: Collaborator samples came from the United States, Italy and Spain and covered acute and convalescent phases of COVID-19. The samples were drawn from two sources: the first 160 participants of the ongoing ImmuneRACE study, and 1,000 to 1,500 subjects contributed by 6 global collaborators. The dataset comprised deeply sampled blood TCRbeta repertoires from subjects exposed to, actively infected with, or recovered from COVID-19. HLA class I and class II types, where available, came from metadata supplied by the sample provider rather than from assay-based typing. A freely available public database, intended as a resource for researchers studying the immune response to SARS-CoV-2, is where the repertoires were released. Nearly every sample came with metadata listing a de-identified subject ID, COVID-19 status, age in years and sex. The material from the prospective study consisted of cDNA or gDNA derived from T cells, B-cell-depleted T cells, or PBMCs. Broad study findings and their caveats: Clinical and demographic metadata were provided uncurated, with the amount varying by source and participant.

The collaborating institutions used their own protocols to collect whole blood in K2EDTA tubes. For TCRbeta analysis, collaborators shipped samples in one of three forms: frozen whole blood, isolated PBMCs, or DNA extracted from either of those sample types. TCRbeta CDR3 regions were amplified from genomic DNA using the immunoSEQ Assay, a bias-controlled multiplex PCR. The study's own analysis went as follows. The number of nucleated cells in each sample was estimated by amplification of reference gene primers within the assay. To quantify the absolute abundance of each unique TCRbeta CDR3 rearrangement, sequence reads were collapsed and filtered. Productive Simpson clonality was computed per sample as the square root of Simpson's diversity index over productive rearrangements. As stored in TCRdb, this immuneACCESS dataset retains in-frame rearrangements with V and J assigned. A fraction of the clones does not appear; measured against another copy, unresolved V genes explain less than half of the discrepancy, and the remainder lacks a known reason. The DNA gave D and trimming, while V, J and clone size come from that table. This sample comprises roughly 140,000 clones, 80% to 90% of them detected only once. The ten largest clones represent 2.5% to 3.5% of the sample.

This clone occurred a few times. Its antigen is unknown. Base qualities were left out, and no much larger clone turns up one base away. V and J lose 2 bases and 3 bases, and a span of 2 bases separates them. The CDR3 has 11 amino acids, counting the end cysteine and phenylalanine. Only the CDR3 part of the read is kept: 33 bases, read in frame from the first base. As encoded in the germline V gene (reference sequence), CDR1 is WNHNN while CDR2 is SYGVQD. The sequence is built from TRBV10-1 and TRBJ2-7; there is no confident call for the D gene. The receptor's source is a woman aged 60-75 years with active COVID-19. Sequenced input: peripheral blood. CDR3 loop: CASSELYEQYF. The bases read TGCGCCAGCAGTGAGCTCTACGAGCAGTACTTC.